The 7 T cell receptor beta chains presented below share a single source sample, sequenced in a study of OX40 agonist ivuxolimab in advanced cancers. The table came from immunoSEQ multiplex PCR; TCRdb's copy has only in-frame clones and leaves some out. The table lists roughly 66,000 clones, around 83% of them singletons, with 0.55% to 0.8% in the top ten. The material was CD4+ or CD8+ T cells sorted from blood, obtained in a trial of the OX40 agonist ivuxolimab. The receptors derive from an adult with an advanced solid tumor such as melanoma, head and neck, liver or kidney cancer.

The V call is TRBV5-1, the J call TRBJ2-6; D may correspond to TRBD1 or TRBD2 (5 bases each). There are 16 residues in the CDR3. CDR1 SGHRS and CDR2 YFSETQ come from the germline V gene. Trimming pared 4 bases from V and 2 bases from J, leaving 13 bases between. CDR3 nucleotide sequence: TGCGCCAGCAGCCCAGGGACCGCGCCTGGGGCCAACGTCCTGACTTTC. Translated: CASSPGTAPGANVLTF.

The rearrangement links TRBV11-3 to TRBJ2-2, with 7 bases aligning to TRBD2. J was trimmed by 7 bases and V by 5 bases; bases with no gene match: 7. CDR3 size: 14 residues. The germline CDR1 and CDR2 sequences are SGHNT and YENEEA. The CDR3 loop is CASSKLARGGELFF. The CDR3 DNA reads TGTGCCAGCAGCAAACTAGCGAGGGGCGGGGAGCTGTTTTTT.

The V and J genes are TRBV6-1 and TRBJ1-1, with D unresolved. The germline V and J ends were trimmed by 2 bases and 10 bases, with 17 bases remaining between them. CDR3 length: 14 amino acids. Per the germline V gene, CDR1 is MNHNS and CDR2 is SASEGT. DNA of the CDR3: TGTGCCAGCAGTGAAACCAGCACCCTCTATGGAGCTTTCTTT. Its translation is CASSETSTLYGAFF.

The chain is built from TRBV6-1 and TRBJ2-3; D unclear. Between the trimmed V and J ends, which lost 7 bases and 1 base, there was a span of 6 bases. This CDR3 contains 12 residues. Germline values: CDR1 MNHNS, CDR2 SASEGT. CDR3 loop: CASTVGTDTQYF. DNA for the CDR3: TGTGCCAGCACGGTTGGCACAGATACGCAGTATTTT.

The V gene is TRBV10-3, the J gene TRBJ1-2; TRBD1 is a possible D gene (5 bases). Germline CDR1 ENHRY, CDR2 SYGVKD. V was trimmed by 0 bases and J by 8 bases, leaving 13 bases between them. The CDR3 length is 14 residues. CDR3 bases: TGTGCCATCAGTGAGTCGGGGACCCCGGTAGGCTACACCTTC. Protein product: CAISESGTPVGYTF.

The J gene is TRBJ1-4, the V gene TRBV28; D possibly corresponds to TRBD1 (6 bases). This CDR3 has 12 amino acids. The V end was cut by 9 bases, the J end by 8 bases, with 13 bases between. Per germline, CDR1 MDHEN and CDR2 SYDVKM. The DNA for the CDR3 is TGTGCCAGTGGACAGTCGGAAGAAAAACTGTTTTTT. As protein: CASGQSEEKLFF.

V usage is TRBV6-5 and J usage is TRBJ2-2; 7 bases are shared with TRBD1. V lost 2 bases to trimming and J lost 8 bases; unmatched junction nucleotides: 5. This CDR3 is 14 amino acids long. The germline V gene encodes CDR1 MNHEY and CDR2 SVGAGI. The CDR3 loop is CASSYLPRGGELFF. The CDR3 region has the DNA TGTGCCAGCAGTTACCTTCCCAGGGGGGGGGAGCTGTTTTTT.